In its sample, the clone carrying this T cell receptor beta chain was seen a few times. The entry originates in a study of blood T cell repertoires in COVID-19. The overall study: Acute-phase and convalescent COVID-19 samples originated in the United States, Italy and Spain. From T cells, B-cell-depleted T cells, or PBMCs came the material, which was cDNA or gDNA.

With 0 bases removed from V and 7 bases from J, the gap between germline ends came to 19 bases. Germline lookup yields CDR1 LNHNV and CDR2 YYDKDF (reference sequence). The length of the CDR3 is 17 residues. Authors' analysis steps: Amplification from reference gene primers served as the basis for estimated nucleated cell counts. The table came from immunoSEQ multiplex PCR; TCRdb's copy has only in-frame clones and leaves some out. V, J and clone size reflect that table, while D and trimming were determined from the DNA. The table shows around 260,000 clones, with over 75% occurring only once. This sequence was found in a human donor in a cohort sampled during active COVID-19. The sequenced material came from peripheral blood. The chain employs TRBV15 and TRBJ2-1; weak D call: TRBD2 (6 bases). The DNA of the CDR3 is TGTGCCACCAGCAGAGATGTAGCCAGCGGGTCCCTAAATGAGCAGTTCTTC. Amino acids: CATSRDVASGSLNEQFF. The full variable domain, in which reference TRBV15 and TRBJ2-1 provide the parts outside the CDR3, is DAMVIQNPRYQVTQFGKPVTLSCSQTLNHNVMYWYQQKSSQAPKLLFHYYDKDFNNEADTPDNFQSRRPNTSFCFLDIRSPGLGDTAMYLCATSRDVASGSLNEQFFGPGTRLTVL.